This TCR beta chain was observed in a study of blood T cell repertoires in COVID-19. Turning to the study itself: PBMCs, B-cell-depleted T cells, or T cells were the source of the cDNA or gDNA that made up the material.

The CDR3 runs 14 residues. Germline CDR1 SGHTA, CDR2 FQGNSA. V lost 1 base and J lost 4, with 11 bases in between. This clone was found once. TCRdb's table, derived via immunoSEQ multiplex PCR, lists solely in-frame clones and lacks some. This sample carries about 92,000 clones, 70% to 90% of them seen once, and the ten largest clones take around 19%. Sequenced sample: peripheral blood. The chain uses TRBV7-2 and TRBJ2-7; D gene uncertain. The sequence was obtained from an older woman with COVID-19, enrolled during active disease. The CDR3 spells CASSLVLREYEQYF. CDR3 DNA: TGTGCCAGCAGCTTAGTCTTGCGCGAATACGAGCAGTACTTC.